The 5 T cell receptor beta chains given below trace back to one sample, sequenced in a study of shared clonotypes between healthy human individuals. This table comes from immunoSEQ multiplex PCR, and its TCRdb copy is limited to in-frame clones, with some not included. The data contain approximately 95,000 clones, roughly two thirds of them singletons. Sequenced material: memory CD8+ T cells sorted from blood. Subset denoted: CD45RO+ cells pooled with CCR7-negative TemRA cells. Receptors were obtained from a man aged 25-45 years in good health.

This sequence joins TRBV7-2 and TRBJ1-5; D gene unclear. In germline, CDR1 is SGHTA, CDR2 FQGNSA. This CDR3 spans 14 amino acids. V was trimmed by 1 base and J by 1 base, leaving 5 bases between them. The CDR3 is CASSLGLSNQPQHF. The CDR3 bases are TGTGCCAGCAGCTTAGGGCTAAGCAATCAGCCCCAGCATTTT.

The chain employs TRBV14 and TRBJ2-5, with 7 bases aligning to TRBD2. Germline V gene lookup returns CDR1 SGHDN and CDR2 FVKESK. This CDR3 contains 14 residues. After removal of 4 bases from V and 2 bases from J, the junction contained 4 bases not matched to a gene. CDR3 DNA sequence: TGTGCCAGCAGCCCCGGAGCGGGACAAGAGACCCAGTACTTC. Translated, it gives CASSPGAGQETQYF.

The CDR3 here is CSVELAGGSTYNEQFF. The CDR3, as DNA: TGCAGCGTTGAGCTAGCGGGAGGATCTACCTACAATGAGCAGTTCTTC. This chain joins TRBV29-1 and TRBJ2-1, with 11 bases fitting TRBD2. CDR3 size: 16 residues. Germline V gene lookup returns CDR1 SQVTM and CDR2 ANQGSEA. V was clipped by 3 bases and J by 2 bases; unmatched bases: 6.

In its sample, this clone was seen once. The genes are TRBV5-4 and TRBJ2-1; the match to TRBD1 covers 12 bases. J was trimmed by 4 bases and V by 4 bases; bases with no gene match: 3. Germline CDR1 and CDR2: SGHNT and YYREEE (reference sequence). This CDR3 region has 15 residues. The CDR3 DNA follows: TGTGCCAGCAGCGTGGGACAGGGGGCTTACAATGAGCAGTTCTTC. As protein: CASSVGQGAYNEQFF.

J is TRBJ2-7 and V is TRBV27, with D maybe TRBD1 (5 bases). The germline gives CDR1 MNHEY, CDR2 SMNVEV (reference sequence). Between the trimmed V and J ends, which lost 5 bases and 5 bases, there was a span of 10 bases. The CDR3 covers 12 residues. Here the CDR3 DNA reads TGTGCCAGCAGTAACATAGGGGACGAGCAGTACTTC. Its protein is CASSNIGDEQYF.